What follows are 18 T cell receptor beta chains derived from one specimen sequenced in a study of regulatory T cells in long-lasting Graves disease. Arm-PCR of CDR3 regions and iRepertoire HTBI primers were the basis on which TCR beta libraries were built. TCRdb passed the multiplex PCR reads through MiXCR, listing each CDR3 protein once. The sample consists of about 470,000 distinct CDR3 sequences, roughly 21% of them appearing once. Stated time point: persistent/refractory GD, antithyroid drugs over 5 years with positive TRAb. Making the TCR library involved RNA that had been extracted from PBMCs. The specimen comprised peripheral blood mononuclear cells (PBMCs), sampled when the disease was refractory, from a patient treated with antithyroid drugs. The source of these receptors is a female donor with Graves disease.

This clonotype was observed many times. The chain links TRBV20-1 to TRBJ2-5; 9 bases are a match to TRBD1. This CDR3 has 13 residues. Germline CDR1 is DFQATT and CDR2 is SNEGSKA (reference sequence). With 5 bases clipped from V and 2 bases from J, the junction kept 3 bases outside the gene matches. As DNA, the CDR3 is TGCAGTGCTGCCGGGACAGGGCAAGAGACCCAGTACTTC. This encodes CSAAGTGQETQYF.

Note on this clonotype: One end of the junction does not line up with germline, which may come from a read error. The V call is TRBV27, the J call TRBJ1-2; 9 positions match TRBD1. CDR1 and CDR2 (germline): MNHEY, SMNVEV (reference sequence). CDR3 length: 13 residues. CDR3 sequence (DNA): TGTGTCAGCAGTTTACAGGGGGCATATGGCTACACCTTC. Protein sequence: CVSSLQGAYGYTF.

This clonotype was detected ten times or more. The rearrangement uses TRBV28 and TRBJ2-7, with D perhaps TRBD2 (5 bases). Trimming left V 6 bases short and J 0 bases short, with 6 bases between. The CDR3 is 12 amino acids. Germline V gene lookup returns CDR1 MDHEN and CDR2 SYDVKM. The DNA for the CDR3 is TGTGCCAGCAGGGCGGGCTCCTACGAGCAGTACTTC. Amino acids: CASRAGSYEQYF.

This clonotype appeared many times. The rearrangement uses TRBV6-5 and TRBJ1-1; weak D call: TRBD1 (6 bases). V gave up 3 bases and J gave up 6 bases, with 17 bases separating them. The germline V gene has CDR1 MNHEY and CDR2 SVGAGI. The CDR3 length is 15 residues. This chain's CDR3 is CASSYPGHREAEAFF. In DNA, the CDR3 is TGTGCCAGCAGTTATCCGGGACATCGGGAGGCTGAAGCTTTCTTT.

The chain uses TRBV7-6 and TRBJ2-1; the match to TRBD1 covers 7 bases. V lost 6 bases and J lost 2; bases outside the gene matches: 4. Per the germline V gene, CDR1 is SGHVS and CDR2 is FNYEAQ. This CDR3 region has 14 residues. CDR3 in amino acids: CASRSDRTYNEQFF. Here the CDR3 DNA reads TGTGCCAGCAGATCGGACAGGACCTACAATGAGCAGTTCTTC.

J is TRBJ2-2 and V is TRBV7-8, with 8 positions matching TRBD1. The J segment lost 4 bases and the V segment lost 1 base, leaving 8 bases of the junction unmatched. Germline assignment: CDR1 SGHVS and CDR2 FQNEAQ. The CDR3 consists of 17 residues. The CDR3 DNA follows: TGTGCCAGCAGCTTAGAGGCAGGGGGCGCTTCCACCGGGGAGCTGTTTTTT. This codes for CASSLEAGGASTGELFF.

This clonotype was recorded at least ten times. The genes are TRBV12-3 or TRBV12-4 and TRBJ2-7, with D perhaps assigned TRBD1 or TRBD2 (6 bases each). Trimming took off 7 bases at V and 6 bases at J, with 13 bases between the two ends. The CDR3 is 12 residues long. CDR3 nucleotide sequence: TGTGCCAGCAAGGAGGGGGGATCCGAGCAGTACTTC. It encodes CASKEGGSEQYF.

This clonotype was seen ten or more times. The rearrangement uses TRBV6-1 and TRBJ1-6; TRBD1 agrees at 7 bases. The CDR3 length is 13 residues. V gave up 4 bases and J gave up 9 bases; unmatched junction bases: 3. Germline-derived CDR1 and CDR2 are MNHNS and SASEGT. The CDR3 here is CASSGQGGSPLHF. The DNA for the CDR3 is TGTGCCAGCAGTGGACAGGGAGGTTCACCCCTCCACTTT.

The chain uses TRBV20-1 and TRBJ1-1; possible D gene TRBD1, 6 bases. This CDR3 spans 15 amino acids. Germline V gene lookup returns CDR1 DFQATT and CDR2 SNEGSKA (reference sequence). V was cut by 6 bases and J by 0 bases, with 17 bases left in between. CDR3 in DNA: TGCAGTGCCCGAACCGATGGACAGCTGAACACTGAAGCTTTCTTT. Its translation: CSARTDGQLNTEAFF.

This clonotype was found many times. The genes are TRBV27 and TRBJ2-5, with D tentatively TRBD1 or TRBD2 (5 bases each). Germline V gene sequence: CDR1 MNHEY, CDR2 SMNVEV (reference sequence). The CDR3 sequence is 15 residues long. V shed 4 bases and J shed 2 bases, with 14 bases lying between them. CDR3 sequence: CASSSNRDPQETQYF. The CDR3 coding sequence is TGTGCCAGCAGTTCTAACCGGGACCCACAAGAGACCCAGTACTTC.

This clonotype occurred many times. The V call is TRBV6-1, the J call TRBJ2-7; D is perhaps TRBD1 (6 bases). The germline gives CDR1 MNHNS, CDR2 SASEGT. The CDR3 sequence is 14 residues long. Deletions cut 2 bases from V and 4 bases from J, with 12 bases between. CDR3: CASSERDTGYEQYF. CDR3 nucleotide sequence: TGTGCCAGCAGTGAACGGGACACAGGGTACGAGCAGTACTTC.

This clonotype was found once. The chain joins TRBV11-2 to TRBJ2-2, with D maybe TRBD2 (6 bases). In germline, CDR1 is SGHAT, CDR2 FQNNGV. There are 16 residues in the CDR3. With 1 base removed from V and 10 bases from J, the gap between germline ends came to 19 bases. CDR3 amino acids: CASSLVVVAGRSELFF. For the CDR3, the DNA is TGTGCCAGCAGCTTAGTAGTAGTTGCGGGGCGTTCGGAGCTGTTTTTT.

This clonotype came up once. A read error is possible here, since a much larger clone lies one base away. V and J are TRBV20-1 and TRBJ1-1, with TRBD1 as a possible D gene (6 bases). Trimming removed 2 bases from V and 6 bases from J, with 19 bases in between. The CDR3 runs 15 residues. Germline V gives CDR1 DFQATT, CDR2 SNEGSKA (reference sequence). In nucleotides, the CDR3 is TGCAGTGCTAGAACTAGACAGGCCGTGACCGCTGAAGCTTTCTTT. Protein product: CSARTRQAVTAEAFF.

This clonotype was counted ten times or more. V and J are TRBV12-3 or TRBV12-4 and TRBJ1-5; TRBD1 matches at 9 bases. This CDR3 region has 16 residues. With 5 bases clipped from V and 2 bases from J, the junction kept 7 bases outside the gene matches. CDR3: CASSLTGGAGNQPQHF. CDR3 nucleotide sequence: TGTGCCAGCAGTCTAACAGGGGGCGCCGGCAATCAGCCCCAGCATTTT.

This chain joins TRBV6-5 and TRBJ1-5; 7 bases match TRBD1. CDR1 and CDR2 (germline): MNHEY, SVGAGI. There are 16 residues in the CDR3. The V gene end was trimmed by 2 bases and the J gene end by 0 bases; junction bases not matched to a gene: 4. CDR3 region: CASSYQQGDSNQPQHF. In DNA, the CDR3 is TGTGCCAGCAGTTACCAGCAGGGGGATAGCAATCAGCCCCAGCATTTT.

The chain combines TRBV6-1 with TRBJ1-1; weak D call: TRBD1 (5 bases). The V and J ends lost 5 bases and 3 bases respectively, with 10 bases between them. Germline CDR1 is MNHNS and CDR2 is SASEGT. The CDR3 is made up of 13 amino acids. The CDR3 sequence is CASSTARDTEAFF. The CDR3, as DNA: TGTGCCAGCAGTACAGCCAGGGACACTGAAGCTTTCTTT.

This clonotype has ten or more counts. This chain joins TRBV11-3 and TRBJ2-7; 7 nucleotides match TRBD1. The ends lost 5 bases at V and 2 bases at J; junction bases unmatched: 6. The CDR3 extends over 14 amino acids. Germline V CDR1 and CDR2: SGHNT, YENEEA. The CDR3 coding sequence is TGTGCCAGCAGCCAGGGACAGAGCGCCTACGAGCAGTACTTC. Encoded protein: CASSQGQSAYEQYF.

Only a few counts were recorded for this clonotype. This sequence joins TRBV9 and TRBJ2-5; 14 bases are shared with TRBD2. The length of the CDR3 is 17 residues. Trimming took 4 bases from V and 5 from J; bases not matched to a gene: 10. Germline V gives CDR1 SGDLS, CDR2 YYNGEE. The CDR3 sequence: CASSPRGLAGGGETQYF. The CDR3 bases are TGTGCCAGCAGCCCGCGAGGACTAGCGGGAGGTGGCGAGACCCAGTACTTC.